This TCR beta chain was sequenced during a study of shared clonotypes between healthy human individuals. Whole-study results and caveats: For naive CD4 cells, around 5% of clonotypes were shared across a handful of donors. A limitation of the genetic and exposure-history diversity represented arose from few donors. Naive subsets, compared against memory subsets, generally had larger estimated richness values.

In the case of this clone: What it binds is unknown.

V dropped 1 base and J dropped 4 bases, with 11 bases sitting between them. Germline CDR1 reads SEHNR; CDR2 reads FQNEAQ (reference sequence). This CDR3 is 15 amino acids long. Positively selected for CCR7, the CD45RO-negative cells used as naive CD8 cells excluded terminally differentiated effector memory CD45RA+ cells. About 30,000 T cell genomes, or roughly 200 ng DNA, went into the sorted-subset replicate PCRs. The table came from immunoSEQ multiplex PCR; TCRdb's copy has only in-frame clones and leaves some out. The sample contains fewer than 1 million clones, roughly 96% of which appear only once.

This TCR came from a man under 40 in good health. The sequenced sample consisted of naive CD8+ T cells sorted from blood. The V gene is TRBV7-9, the J gene TRBJ2-1, with D possibly called TRBD1 or TRBD2 (6 bases each). The DNA of the CDR3 is TGTGCCAGCAGCTTAGGGAGGGGGAAATACAATGAGCAGTTCTTC. It is translated as CASSLGRGKYNEQFF. The whole variable domain, filled in from reference TRBV7-9 and TRBJ2-1, reads DTGVSQNPRHKITKRGQNVTFRCDPISEHNRLYWYRQTLGQGPEFLTYFQNEAQLEKSRLLSDRFSAERPKGSFSTLEIQRTEQGDSAMYLCASSLGRGKYNEQFFGPGTRLTVL.